These 15 T cell receptor beta chains were all obtained from the same sample, sequenced in a study of T cells in Graves' hyperthyroidism and ophthalmopathy. Amplified TCR beta CDR3 regions came from RNA transcripts. An initial round of RT-PCR targeting the TCR CDR3 relied on the HTBI primer set. From the multiplex PCR reads, TCRdb called clonotypes with MiXCR, one entry per CDR3 protein. This table has about half a million distinct CDR3 sequences, approximately 20% appearing once. Sequences were obtained from blood. These receptors all come from a middle-aged man with Graves' ophthalmopathy.

V gene TRBV12-3 or TRBV12-4 combines with J gene TRBJ1-5; D is possibly TRBD1 (5 bases). The CDR3 is made up of 14 amino acids. V was trimmed by 3 bases and J by 7 bases, leaving 13 bases between them. The CDR3 DNA sequence: TGTGCCAGCAGTTTCCAGGGACGGGGACAGCCCCAGCATTTT. This encodes CASSFQGRGQPQHF.

Details on this clonotype: A much larger clone differs from this one at a single base, so this may be a read error. V gene TRBV20-1 combines with J gene TRBJ2-1; TRBD2 matches 8 bases. The V gene's germline CDR1 is DFQATT and CDR2 SNEGSKA (reference sequence). The CDR3 is 14 amino acids. CDR3 bases: TGCAGTGCTAGTCGGACTAGCCGTTTGGATGAGCAGCTCTTC. Protein: CSASRTSRLDEQLF.

V gene TRBV19 combines with J gene TRBJ1-1, with D maybe TRBD1 (5 bases). Germline assignment: CDR1 LNHDA and CDR2 SQIVND (reference sequence). The CDR3 covers 13 residues. Trimming cost V 3 bases and J 4 bases, with 9 bases left between them. The CDR3 is CASSMDTGTEAFF. The CDR3 DNA sequence: TGTGCCAGTAGTATGGACACAGGCACTGAAGCTTTCTTT.

The V call is TRBV19, the J call TRBJ2-1; D might be TRBD1 or TRBD2, each matching 5 bases. Germline V gives CDR1 LNHDA, CDR2 SQIVND (reference sequence). Trimming stripped 5 bases from V and 3 bases from J, with 17 bases between. The CDR3 loop spans 16 amino acids. Here the CDR3 DNA reads TGTGCCAGTAGTCTTGCCACTAGGGGTAGCTACAATGAGCAGTTCTTC. This encodes CASSLATRGSYNEQFF.

The chain has TRBV12-5 and TRBJ1-1; D unclear. The V gene lost 3 bases and the J gene lost 6 bases, with 8 bases spanning the gap. CDR3 length equals 12 residues. The germline V gene encodes CDR1 LGHNT and CDR2 FRNRAP. The chain's CDR3 is CASGFVGAEAFF. In nucleotides, the CDR3 is TGTGCTAGTGGTTTCGTCGGAGCTGAAGCTTTCTTT.

The rearrangement uses TRBV20-1 and TRBJ2-1; 11 positions agree with TRBD2. V lost 4 bases to trimming and J lost 9 bases; unmatched junction nucleotides: 8. Germline loops: CDR1 DFQATT, CDR2 SNEGSKA (reference sequence). The CDR3 runs 14 residues. The CDR3 reads CSAMTSGKEREQFF. The CDR3 coding sequence is TGCAGTGCTATGACTAGCGGGAAGGAACGTGAGCAGTTCTTC.

CDR3 protein: CASSQTGWWQYF. The CDR3 DNA follows: TGTGCCAGCAGCCAAACAGGGTGGTGGCAGTATTTT. The rearrangement links TRBV7-9 to TRBJ2-3; weak D call: TRBD1 (6 bases). Germline V gene sequence: CDR1 SEHNR, CDR2 FQNEAQ (reference sequence). CDR3 length equals 12 residues. Trimming cost V 5 bases and J 11 bases, with 14 bases left between them.

This clonotype was detected many times. The V call is TRBV6-5, the J call TRBJ2-7; TRBD1 aligns across 12 bases. This CDR3 region has 15 residues. Germline V CDR1 and CDR2: MNHEY, SVGAGI. The V segment lost 2 bases and the J segment 3 bases; nucleotides outside the gene matches: 2. The DNA for the CDR3 is TGTGCCAGCAGTTACGGGGACAGGGGGCTCTACGAGCAGTACTTC. It codes for CASSYGDRGLYEQYF.

This clonotype occurred many times. V gene TRBV9 combines with J gene TRBJ2-7, with TRBD2 matching 8 bases. Trimming cost V 1 base and J 5 bases; bases outside gene matches: 8. Germline V gene data show CDR1 as SGDLS and CDR2 as YYNGEE. The CDR3 extends over 15 amino acids. The DNA for the CDR3 is TGTGCCAGCAGCGTACGTAGCAGCGGGAGCGACGAGCAGTACTTC. Protein: CASSVRSSGSDEQYF.

This clonotype was seen a few times. The chain carries TRBV7-2 and TRBJ1-2; possible D gene TRBD1, 5 bases. Trimming removed 2 bases at V and 3 bases at J, with 19 bases between. The V gene's germline CDR1 is SGHTA and CDR2 FQGNSA. The CDR3 length is 17 residues. As DNA, the CDR3 is TGTGCCAGCAGCTTACAGGGTCCATGGCTTGGCGACTATGGCTACACCTTC. Its translation is CASSLQGPWLGDYGYTF.

This clonotype was recorded many times. In nucleotides, the CDR3 is TGCGCCAGCAGCTTGGACTTGACTTACAATGAGCAGTTCTTC. As protein: CASSLDLTYNEQFF. The J gene is TRBJ2-1, the V gene TRBV5-1; no firm D call. Deletions cut 0 bases from V and 4 bases from J, with 8 bases between. The length of the CDR3 is 14 residues. Germline CDR1 reads SGHRS; CDR2 reads YFSETQ. Looking up the rest from reference TRBV5-1 and TRBJ2-1 gives the full variable domain: KAGVTQTPRYLIKTRGQQVTLSCSPISGHRSVSWYQQTPGQGLQFLFEYFSETQRNKGNFPGRFSGRQFSNSRSEMNVSTLELGDSALYLCASSLDLTYNEQFFGPGTRLTVL.

Ten or more counts support this clonotype. The rearrangement joins TRBV27 to TRBJ2-7; 7 bases are a match to TRBD1. CDR1 MNHEY and CDR2 SMNVEV come from the germline V gene (reference sequence). This CDR3 has 12 residues. Trimming removed 3 bases from V and 6 bases from J; junction bases left unmatched: 2. DNA of the CDR3: TGTGCCAGCAGTTTCGCAGGGGGCGAGCAGTACTTC. Its protein product is CASSFAGGEQYF.

This clonotype was seen many times. The CDR3 DNA sequence: TGTGCCAGCAGTTTACCAGGCAATCAGCCCCAGCATTTT. This gives the protein CASSLPGNQPQHF. V usage is TRBV12-3 or TRBV12-4 and J usage is TRBJ1-5; D gene uncertain. This CDR3 is 13 amino acids long. V lost 2 bases to trimming and J lost 2 bases, with 4 bases between them.

Many counts were recorded for this clonotype. This chain uses TRBV7-9 with TRBJ1-1, with D maybe TRBD1 (5 bases). The germline gives CDR1 SEHNR, CDR2 FQNEAQ (reference sequence). With 6 bases removed from V and 5 bases from J, the gap between germline ends came to 19 bases. CDR3 size: 15 residues. The CDR3 bases are TGTGCCAGCAGATACACGGACGGGGGGGGAACTGAAGCTTTCTTT. It is translated as CASRYTDGGGTEAFF. The variable domain in full, completed from reference TRBV7-9 and TRBJ1-1, reads DTGVSQNPRHKITKRGQNVTFRCDPISEHNRLYWYRQTLGQGPEFLTYFQNEAQLEKSRLLSDRFSAERPKGSFSTLEIQRTEQGDSAMYLCASRYTDGGGTEAFFGQGTRLTVV.

This clonotype occurred once. The rearrangement links TRBV6-1 to TRBJ1-2; D might be TRBD1 (6 bases). The CDR3 loop spans 14 amino acids. Germline V gives CDR1 MNHNS, CDR2 SASEGT. Between the trimmed V and J ends, which lost 8 bases and 8 bases, there was a span of 21 bases. The CDR3, as DNA: TGTGCCAGCTGGGTGCCCCAGGGGTTTTGGGGCTACACCTTC. Amino acid sequence: CASWVPQGFWGYTF.